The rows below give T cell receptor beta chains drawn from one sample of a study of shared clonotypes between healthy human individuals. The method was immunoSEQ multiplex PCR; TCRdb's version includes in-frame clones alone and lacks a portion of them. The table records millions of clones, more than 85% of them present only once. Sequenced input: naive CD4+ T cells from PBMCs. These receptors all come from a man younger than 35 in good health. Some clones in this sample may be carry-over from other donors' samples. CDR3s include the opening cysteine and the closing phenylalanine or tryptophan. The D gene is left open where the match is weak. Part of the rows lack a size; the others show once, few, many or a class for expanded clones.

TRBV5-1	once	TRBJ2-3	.	TGCGCCAGCAGCTCCGGGACGGGCAGAGATACGCAGTATTTT	CASSSGTGRDTQYF
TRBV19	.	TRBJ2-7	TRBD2	TGTGCCAGTAGTCTCGGGACTAGCGGGAGATCCCAGCAGTACTTC	CASSLGTSGRSQQYF
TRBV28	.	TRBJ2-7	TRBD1	TGTGCCAGCAGTCCGAGGGACAGGGGAAACGAGCAGTACTTC	CASSPRDRGNEQYF
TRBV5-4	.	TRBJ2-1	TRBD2	TGTGCCAGCAGCCCGGATAGCGGGAGGGCTCTTGAGCAGTTCTTC	CASSPDSGRALEQFF
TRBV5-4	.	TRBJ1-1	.	TGTGCCAGCAGCTGGGGGACCGCTGAAGCTTTCTTT	CASSWGTAEAFF
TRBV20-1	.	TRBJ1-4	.	TGCAGTGCCGGATCCCCGGGGAAACTGTTTTTT	CSAGSPGKLFF
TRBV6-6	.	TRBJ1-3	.	TGTGCCAGCAGTTATCGACAGGCGAGCTCTGGAAACACCATATATTTT	CASSYRQASSGNTIYF
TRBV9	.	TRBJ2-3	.	TGTGCCAGCAGCGTAGCTCTAGCAGCTAGCACAGATACGCAGTATTTT	CASSVALAASTDTQYF
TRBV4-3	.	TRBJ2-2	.	TGCGCCAGCAGCCAAGAAGAAGGCAGGGGTCGCACCGGGGAGCTGTTTTTT	CASSQEEGRGRTGELFF
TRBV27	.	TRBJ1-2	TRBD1	TGTGCCAGCAGCCCCGCAGGGGGCGCCTATGGCTACACCTTC	CASSPAGGAYGYTF
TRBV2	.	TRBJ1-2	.	TGTGCCAGCAGTGAAGCGCTGGGGCTCCAGGGCTACACCTTC	CASSEALGLQGYTF
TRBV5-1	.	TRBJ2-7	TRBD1	TGCGCCAGCAGCTTGCGGGACAGGACTTCCGAGCAGTACTTC	CASSLRDRTSEQYF
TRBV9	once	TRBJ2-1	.	TGTGCCAGCAGCATAGATATCGATAGCTCCTACAATGAGCAGTTCTTC	CASSIDIDSSYNEQFF
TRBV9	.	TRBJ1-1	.	TGTGCCAGCAGCGTATTTAGTGTGAACACTGAAGCTTTCTTT	CASSVFSVNTEAFF
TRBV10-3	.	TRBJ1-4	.	TGTGCCATCAGTGAGGGACTTCCCAATGAAAAACTGTTTTTT	CAISEGLPNEKLFF
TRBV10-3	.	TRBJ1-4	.	TGTGCCATCAGTGAATTTTGGGCAACTAATGAAAAACTGTTTTTT	CAISEFWATNEKLFF
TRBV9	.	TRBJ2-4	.	TGTGCCAGCAGTGCAGGGGCCCAAAAAAACATTCAGTACTTC	CASSAGAQKNIQYF
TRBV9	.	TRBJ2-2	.	TGTGCCAGCAGATCGGACTTCAGGACCGGGGAGCTGTTTTTT	CASRSDFRTGELFF
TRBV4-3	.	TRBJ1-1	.	TGCGCCAGCAGCCAAGGGGGCGCGATGCCCGAAGCTTTCTTT	CASSQGGAMPEAFF
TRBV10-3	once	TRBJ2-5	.	TGTGCCATCAGTGCCGTTTCGTTCGGAGAGACCCAGTACTTC	CAISAVSFGETQYF
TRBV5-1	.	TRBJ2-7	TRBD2	TGCGCCAGCAGCCTGGTGGGCGGGGGGATATCCTACGAGCAGTACTTC	CASSLVGGGISYEQYF
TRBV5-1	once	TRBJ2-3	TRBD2	TGCGCCAGCAGCGGACTAGCGGGAGAAGATACGCAGTATTTT	CASSGLAGEDTQYF
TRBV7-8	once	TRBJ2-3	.	TGTGCCAGCAGCTTAGCGTACCCGACAGATACGCAGTATTTT	CASSLAYPTDTQYF
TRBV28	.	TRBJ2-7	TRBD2	TGTGCCAGCAGTTCCCTACATTGGAAAGCGGGAGGGGTAGTAATCTACGAGCAGTACTTC	CASSSLHWKAGGVVIYEQYF
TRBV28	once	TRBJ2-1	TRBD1	TGTGCCAGCAAAGGGGACAGCCACTTCGGCGAGCAGTTCTTC	CASKGDSHFGEQFF
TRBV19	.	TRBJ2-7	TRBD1	TGTGCCAGTAGTATGAAGGGGACAGGGGGGTTCTACGAGCAGTACTTC	CASSMKGTGGFYEQYF
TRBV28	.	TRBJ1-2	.	TGTGCCAGCAGCCCGCTATCAAGGGTTTCTGATGGCTACACCTTC	CASSPLSRVSDGYTF
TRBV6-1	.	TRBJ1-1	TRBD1	TGTGCCAGCAGTGTGGACAGGGCGAACACTGAAGCTTTCTTT	CASSVDRANTEAFF
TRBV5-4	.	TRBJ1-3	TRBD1	TGTGCCAGCAGCTTGGATTCTGGGGCAGGGGGGTCTGGAAACACCATATATTTT	CASSLDSGAGGSGNTIYF
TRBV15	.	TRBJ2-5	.	TGTGCCACCAACGGGGGTTATCAAGAGACCCAGTACTTC	CATNGGYQETQYF
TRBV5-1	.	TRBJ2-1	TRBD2	TGCGCCAGCAGCTTTATTAGCGGGGACAATGAGCAGTTCTTC	CASSFISGDNEQFF
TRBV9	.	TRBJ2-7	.	TGTGCCAGCAGCGTCGGCGGGACCTATAACTACGAGCAGTACTTC	CASSVGGTYNYEQYF
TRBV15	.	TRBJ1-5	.	TGTGCCACCAGCAGAGATACGGGCCAAGGGGGCAATCAGCCCCAGCATTTT	CATSRDTGQGGNQPQHF
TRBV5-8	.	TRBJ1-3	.	TGTGCCAGCAGCCCATCACGGATCTCTGGAAACACCATATATTTT	CASSPSRISGNTIYF